The source of this T cell receptor (beta chain) is a study of T cells in localized non-small cell lung cancer. This clone has only one observation. Measured with immunoSEQ multiplex PCR; TCRdb has only the in-frame clones, and not every one. This table holds approximately 30,000 clones, roughly 93% found once. V lost 4 bases, J lost 11 bases, and 8 bases stayed unmatched. Germline V gene sequence: CDR1 MNHNS, CDR2 SASEGT. The CDR3 is made up of 13 amino acids. The source material was peripheral blood, sampled before any cancer treatment. The rearrangement uses TRBV6-1 and TRBJ1-1; 9 bases match TRBD1. The receptor was derived from an older female donor with stage I lung adenocarcinoma. In DNA form, the CDR3 reads TGTGCCAGCAGTGCCAAAGGGACAGGGATGGCTTTCTTT. Amino acids: CASSAKGTGMAFF.